This T cell receptor (beta chain) was identified in a study of T cell repertoires in cytomegalovirus infection. Study details: Public TCR beta signatures marked donors with CMV infection and the matching HLA.

Study conclusions and caveats: Carriage of CMV together with the relevant HLA was identifiable through cumulative public TCR beta family frequency.

TCRdb fed the reads into MiXCR, producing one record per CDR3 protein. The top ten clones hold 71% of a sample with around 89,000 distinct CDR3 sequences, roughly 29% of them seen once. Germline V CDR1 and CDR2: MDHEN, SYDVKM. V shed 5 bases and J 0 bases; nucleotides not matched to a gene: 8. CDR3 size: 16 residues. This clonotype was observed many times. Its antigen remains unidentified. The rearrangement links TRBV28 to TRBJ2-5; 8 nucleotides line up with TRBD1. Here the sequenced sample was CD8+ T cells from cultured PBMCs, taken from culture after CMV antigen stimulation. The sequence was obtained from a human donor in good health (CMV status not recorded). Some clones in this sample may be carry-over from other donors' samples. The CDR3 reads CASSGGTGTYQETQYF. In DNA, the CDR3 is TGTGCCAGCAGTGGGGGGACAGGAACGTACCAAGAGACCCAGTACTTC.